Each of the 21 T cell receptor beta chains below was sequenced from the same sample in a study of T cells in Graves' hyperthyroidism and ophthalmopathy. RNA transcripts served as the template for amplifying TCR beta CDR3 regions. The TCR CDR3 was amplified in a first-round RT-PCR using the HTBI primer set. MiXCR, run by TCRdb on the multiplex PCR reads, gives a single entry per CDR3 protein. The sample includes a few hundred thousand distinct CDR3 sequences, 15% of them seen just once. Sequencing was done on a sample of blood. Receptor source: a woman younger than 45 with Graves' hyperthyroidism.

This clonotype was observed a few times. The gene calls are TRBV20-1 and TRBJ1-2, with D perhaps matching TRBD1 (5 bases). Germline CDR1 DFQATT, CDR2 SNEGSKA (reference sequence). CDR3 length: 14 residues. V shed 3 bases and J shed 4 bases, with 15 bases lying between them. The CDR3 protein is CSARGTGRSYGYTF. The CDR3 DNA follows: TGCAGTGCTAGGGGGACGGGACGTAGCTATGGCTACACCTTC.

This sequence joins TRBV10-1 and TRBJ1-2; no clear D. Trimming shortened V by 4 bases and J by 2 bases, and 11 bases separated the two germline ends. The V gene's germline CDR1 is WNHNN and CDR2 SYGVQD (reference sequence). The CDR3 has 14 amino acids. The CDR3 spells CASSAGFSNYGYTF. CDR3 coding DNA: TGCGCCAGCAGTGCCGGTTTTTCCAACTATGGCTACACCTTC.

This clonotype was seen only a few times. The chain carries TRBV20-1 and TRBJ2-1, with 9 positions matching TRBD2. The CDR3 totals 15 residues. CDR1 is DFQATT and CDR2 is SNEGSKA in the germline V gene (reference sequence). The trim removed 2 bases at V and 4 bases at J, leaving 6 bases unmatched. The CDR3 is CSARYLAGRYNEQFF. The DNA of the CDR3 is TGCAGTGCTAGATACCTAGCGGGAAGATACAATGAGCAGTTCTTC.

This clonotype showed up many times. The V call is TRBV12-3 or TRBV12-4, the J call TRBJ2-1, with D possibly matching TRBD1 (6 bases). The CDR3 is 17 residues long. V lost 1 base and J 7 bases, leaving 20 bases between the germline ends. CDR3 DNA: TGTGCCAGCAGTTTAGGGGTAGGCGGGCGAGGGGGTAATGAGCAGTTCTTC. Translating gives CASSLGVGGRGGNEQFF.

This clonotype appeared many times. The V and J genes are TRBV5-1 and TRBJ2-2; 8 nucleotides align to TRBD2. CDR1 SGHRS and CDR2 YFSETQ come from the germline V gene. V gave up 0 bases and J gave up 0 bases; unmatched junction bases: 4. There are 17 residues in the CDR3. The CDR3 DNA sequence: TGCGCCAGCAGCTTGGGTCCAGCGGGGGCGAACACCGGGGAGCTGTTTTTT. Amino acid sequence: CASSLGPAGANTGELFF.

This clonotype was recorded at least ten times. The rearrangement uses TRBV7-9 and TRBJ2-3, with TRBD2 identical over 14 bases. CDR1 is SEHNR and CDR2 is FQNEAQ in the germline V gene (reference sequence). Trimming took 8 bases from V and 0 from J; bases not matched to a gene: 4. The CDR3 loop spans 16 amino acids. The CDR3 loop reads CASLRLAGGSTDTQYF. The DNA for the CDR3 is TGTGCCAGCTTAAGACTAGCGGGAGGGAGCACAGATACGCAGTATTTT.

In this sample, this clonotype turned up a few times. The V and J genes are TRBV20-1 and TRBJ1-5, with D perhaps TRBD1 (5 bases). V lost 0 bases to trimming and J lost 2 bases, with 8 bases between them. In germline, CDR1 is DFQATT, CDR2 SNEGSKA (reference sequence). This CDR3 contains 14 residues. The CDR3 DNA is TGCAGTGCTAGAGAACCGGGGGGCAATCAGCCCCAGCATTTT. Translating gives CSAREPGGNQPQHF.

Regarding this clonotype: A read error may explain this, as a much larger clone is one base away. This chain links TRBV28 with TRBJ2-5; TRBD2 is a possible D gene (5 bases). In germline, CDR1 is MDHEN, CDR2 SYDVKM. CDR3 length: 16 amino acids. Trimming shortened V by 3 bases and J by 4 bases, and 18 bases separated the two germline ends. This CDR3 reads CASSFLERGIRETQYF. Here the CDR3 DNA reads TGTGCCAGCAGTTTTCTCGAGAGAGGGATTAGAGAGACCCAGTACTTC.

In its sample, this clonotype was seen many times. This chain connects TRBV18 to TRBJ2-2; D is undetermined. The V gene's germline CDR1 is KGHSH and CDR2 LQKENI. Between the trimmed V and J ends, which lost 3 bases and 4 bases, there was a span of 6 bases. CDR3 length equals 13 residues. The CDR3 here is CASSPFPTGELFF. The CDR3, as DNA: TGTGCCAGCTCACCTTTCCCCACCGGGGAGCTGTTTTTT.

This clonotype was recorded a few times. CDR3 DNA: TGTGCCAGCTCGCACTTAGCCGGACTAGACCCCTACGAGCAGTACTTC. This codes for CASSHLAGLDPYEQYF. The J gene is TRBJ2-7, the V gene TRBV18; 7 bases are shared with TRBD2. The CDR3 has 16 residues. V was clipped by 6 bases and J by 2 bases; unmatched bases: 13. Germline V gene data show CDR1 as KGHSH and CDR2 as LQKENI.

In its sample, this clonotype was seen many times. V is TRBV20-1 and J is TRBJ2-1; 11 nucleotides line up with TRBD2. Germline trimming cut 2 bases from V and 5 bases from J; bases unmatched to any gene: 5. CDR1 and CDR2 from the germline V gene are DFQATT and SNEGSKA (reference sequence). The CDR3 consists of 15 residues. CDR3 residues: CSARLIAGGNNEQFF. As DNA, the CDR3 is TGCAGTGCTAGACTCATAGCGGGAGGGAACAATGAGCAGTTCTTC.

V is TRBV27 and J is TRBJ2-7; D gene unclear. Trimming removed 5 bases at V and 4 bases at J, with 9 bases between. The CDR3 is 12 residues long. Per germline, CDR1 MNHEY and CDR2 SMNVEV (reference sequence). CDR3 protein: CASSHTVYEQYF. Here the CDR3 DNA reads TGTGCCAGCAGTCACACGGTGTACGAGCAGTACTTC.

This clonotype has a count of ten or more. J is TRBJ2-7 and V is TRBV28; D remains ambiguous. This CDR3 spans 11 amino acids. Trimming pared 6 bases from V and 5 bases from J, leaving 8 bases between. CDR1 is MDHEN and CDR2 is SYDVKM in the germline V gene. The CDR3 reads CASSPLNEQYF. In DNA form, the CDR3 reads TGTGCCAGCAGCCCCTTAAACGAGCAGTACTTC.

J is TRBJ1-5 and V is TRBV19; tentatively, D is TRBD1 (5 bases). CDR3 length equals 17 residues. CDR1 is LNHDA and CDR2 is SQIVND in the germline V gene (reference sequence). V was pared by 8 bases and J by 0 bases, with 20 bases between. The chain's CDR3 is CASAPSGRGTSNQPQHF. The CDR3 DNA reads as TGTGCCAGTGCGCCCAGTGGGAGGGGCACTAGCAATCAGCCCCAGCATTTT.

This clonotype has at least ten counts. The rearrangement links TRBV2 to TRBJ2-3, with TRBD2 as a possible D gene (5 bases). V was shortened by 6 bases and J by 0 bases, with 13 bases between the two germline ends. The CDR3 is 15 residues long. Germline V gives CDR1 SNHLY, CDR2 FYNNEI. CDR3 protein: CASRTSGTSTDTQYF. DNA of the CDR3: TGTGCCAGCAGGACCAGCGGCACTAGCACAGATACGCAGTATTTT.

This clonotype was seen many times. This chain joins TRBV29-1 and TRBJ1-1, with TRBD1 as a possible D gene (5 bases). The CDR3 contains 14 residues. Germline assignment: CDR1 SQVTM and CDR2 ANQGSEA. V was pared by 6 bases and J by 0 bases, with 14 bases between. This CDR3 is CSVVGRMMNTEAFF. Written as DNA, the CDR3 is TGCAGCGTGGTGGGACGGATGATGAACACTGAAGCTTTCTTT.

This clonotype was seen ten or more times. The genes are TRBV6-1 and TRBJ1-5; 7 positions match TRBD1. Germline loops: CDR1 MNHNS, CDR2 SASEGT. The CDR3 contains 14 residues. The junction had 6 bases not matched to a gene; V was cut back by 5 bases and J by 5 bases. For the CDR3, the DNA is TGTGCCAGCAGTCGCACAGGGGACGATCAGCCCCAGCATTTT. It codes for CASSRTGDDQPQHF.

This clonotype appeared many times. V is TRBV10-1 and J is TRBJ2-1; D tentatively fits TRBD1 or TRBD2 (5 bases each). The CDR3 runs to 15 residues. Trimming pared 0 bases from V and 8 bases from J, leaving 14 bases between. Germline V CDR1 and CDR2: WNHNN, SYGVQD (reference sequence). CDR3 nucleotide sequence: TGCGCCAGCAGTGAGTCCGTAGGGGCCGGGGATGAGCAGTTCTTC. Amino acid sequence: CASSESVGAGDEQFF.

This clonotype was seen more than once but under ten times. CDR3 DNA sequence: TGTGCCAGCAGCTACCGGGACAGGGTTGAAAAACTGTTTTTT. It codes for CASSYRDRVEKLFF. The chain combines TRBV7-9 with TRBJ1-4; TRBD1 agrees at 9 bases. Germline V gene data show CDR1 as SEHNR and CDR2 as FQNEAQ (reference sequence). The CDR3 sequence is 14 residues long. V trimming: 4 bases; J trimming: 7 bases; junction bases outside the gene matches: 4.

This clonotype has a handful of counts. This rearrangement joins TRBV28 to TRBJ2-3, with 9 bases fitting TRBD1. Germline V gene lookup returns CDR1 MDHEN and CDR2 SYDVKM. V shed 6 bases and J 4 bases; nucleotides not matched to a gene: 8. The CDR3 is made up of 15 amino acids. In DNA form, the CDR3 reads TGTGCCAGCAGGCCTCCGGGACAGGGCCCAGATACGCAGTATTTT. Translated: CASRPPGQGPDTQYF. Complete variable domain (other parts from reference TRBV28 and TRBJ2-3): DVKVTQSSRYLVKRTGEKVFLECVQDMDHENMFWYRQDPGLGLRLIYFSYDVKMKEKGDIPEGYSVSREKKERFSLILESASTNQTSMYLCASRPPGQGPDTQYFGPGTRLTVL.

This rearrangement joins TRBV5-1 to TRBJ2-1; D is undetermined. In germline, CDR1 is SGHRS, CDR2 YFSETQ. The CDR3 is 14 residues long. The V and J ends lost 10 bases and 0 bases respectively, with 14 bases between them. This CDR3 reads CAPKGGSSYNEQFF. Here the CDR3 DNA reads TGCGCCCCCAAGGGTGGTAGCTCCTACAATGAGCAGTTCTTC.